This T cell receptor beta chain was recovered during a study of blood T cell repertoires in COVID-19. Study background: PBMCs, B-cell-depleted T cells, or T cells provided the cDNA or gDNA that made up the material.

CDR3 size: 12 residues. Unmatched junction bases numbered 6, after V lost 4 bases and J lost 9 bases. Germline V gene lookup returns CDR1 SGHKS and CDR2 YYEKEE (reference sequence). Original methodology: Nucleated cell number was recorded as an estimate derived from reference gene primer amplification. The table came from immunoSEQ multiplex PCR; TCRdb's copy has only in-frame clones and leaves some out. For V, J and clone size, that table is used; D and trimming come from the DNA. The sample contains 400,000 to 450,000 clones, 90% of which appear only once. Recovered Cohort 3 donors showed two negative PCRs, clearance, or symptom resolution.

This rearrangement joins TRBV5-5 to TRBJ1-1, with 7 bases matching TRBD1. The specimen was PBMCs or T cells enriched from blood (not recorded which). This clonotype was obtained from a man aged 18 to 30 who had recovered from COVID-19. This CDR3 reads CASSPPGGKAFF. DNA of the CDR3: TGTGCCAGCAGCCCTCCAGGGGGGAAAGCTTTCTTT. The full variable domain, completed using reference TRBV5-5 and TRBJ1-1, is DAGVTQSPTHLIKTRGQQVTLRCSPISGHKSVSWYQQVLGQGPQFIFQYYEKEERGRGNFPDRFSARQFPNYSSELNVNALLLGDSALYLCASSPPGGKAFFGQGTRLTVV.